These 3 T cell receptor beta chains came from one sample sequenced in a study of T cell changes during pregnancy in multiple sclerosis. Sequencing was performed with immunoSEQ multiplex PCR; in TCRdb, only in-frame clones are kept and a portion is missing. This sample carries approximately 40,000 clones, 88% of them seen once, and the ten largest clones take 1% to 1.5%. Sample: CD4+ T cells from peripheral blood mononuclear cells, taken in the second trimester of pregnancy. All receptors come from a female donor with multiple sclerosis, enrolled in a pregnancy study.

The chain employs TRBV9 and TRBJ2-1, with TRBD2 matching over 10 bases. V lost 0 bases to trimming and J lost 7 bases; unmatched junction nucleotides: 10. In germline, CDR1 is SGDLS, CDR2 YYNGEE. CDR3 length: 17 residues. The DNA of the CDR3 is TGTGCCAGCAGCGTAGCTATAGCGGGACTAGCGCAAAATGAGCAGTTCTTC. Protein sequence: CASSVAIAGLAQNEQFF.

Details on this clone: Relative to the germline gene, one junction end is altered; a read error may explain this. The genes are TRBV14 and TRBJ2-7; possibly TRBD1 for D (7 bases). This CDR3 is 14 amino acids long. Germline assignment: CDR1 SGHDN and CDR2 FVKESK. This chain's CDR3 is CASSQDWFAGQHYF. Here the CDR3 DNA reads TGTGCCAGCAGCCAAGATTGGTTTGCGGGACAGCATTACTTC. The full variable domain, its missing parts supplied by reference TRBV14 and TRBJ2-7, is EAGVTQFPSHSVIEKGQTVTLRCDPISGHDNLYWYRRVMGKEIKFLLHFVKESKQDESGMPNNRFLAERTGGTYSTLKVQPAELEDSGVYFCASSQDWFAGQHYFGPGTRLTVT.

The chain has TRBV28 and TRBJ1-2, with TRBD1 matching 7 bases. This CDR3 is 14 amino acids long. Germline V CDR1 and CDR2: MDHEN, SYDVKM. The V and J ends lost 7 bases and 4 bases, in that order; junction bases with no gene match: 9. This CDR3 reads CASMSGQTFYGYTF. For the CDR3, the DNA is TGTGCCAGCATGTCGGGACAGACTTTCTATGGCTACACCTTC.